The following is a T cell receptor (beta chain) sequence with its context. The data are from a study of blood T cell repertoires in COVID-19. Overall study context: Acute and convalescent COVID-19 samples came from the United States, Italy and Spain.

CDR1 KGHDR and CDR2 SFDVKD come from the germline V gene. V shed 4 bases and J shed 1 base, with 16 bases lying between them. The CDR3 runs to 17 residues. Under the authors' procedure: Estimated nucleated cell counts came from reference gene primer amplification. The method was immunoSEQ multiplex PCR; TCRdb's version includes in-frame clones alone and lacks a portion of them. From that table come the V and J calls and clone size; the DNA was used to work out D and trimming. Seen here are roughly 220,000 clones, around nine tenths observed once, and the top ten hold about 15%. Adults between roughly 18 and 90 years of age took part from about two dozen US areas.

This sequence was found in a woman in her forties or fifties with acute COVID-19. The chain couples TRBV24-1 to TRBJ2-1, with D unclear. The sequencing sample was made of PBMCs or T cells enriched from blood (not recorded which). In nucleotides, the CDR3 is TGTGCCACCAGTGACCCCGAGAGCCGCCTATCCTACAATGAGCAGTTCTTC. It translates to CATSDPESRLSYNEQFF.